The table lists the clone carrying this TCR beta chain with a count of one. Per the germline V gene, CDR1 is MDHEN and CDR2 is SYDVKM. With 5 bases removed from V and 9 bases from J, the gap between germline ends came to 17 bases. CDR3 length: 14 amino acids. The data were obtained in a study of blood T cell repertoires in COVID-19. Across the whole study: T cells, B-cell-depleted T cells, or PBMCs provided the cDNA or gDNA that served as material.

Assay: immunoSEQ multiplex PCR; the TCRdb copy retains only in-frame clones and omits some. The profile covers around 250,000 clones, with over 75% appearing a single time and roughly 3% taken by the ten largest. Assignment of participants to cohorts was predicated upon participant-reported clinical history. The chain joins TRBV28 to TRBJ2-4, with a possible D match to TRBD1 (6 bases). The sequenced material came from PBMCs or T cells enriched from blood (not recorded which). This receptor was identified in a woman aged 40 to 49 who had been exposed to COVID-19. The CDR3 DNA is TGTGCCAGCAGTCCCCGGACAGTAGCTGGCATTCAGTACTTC. It is translated as CASSPRTVAGIQYF. Combining the CDR3 with reference TRBV28 and TRBJ2-4 gives the whole variable domain DVKVTQSSRYLVKRTGEKVFLECVQDMDHENMFWYRQDPGLGLRLIYFSYDVKMKEKGDIPEGYSVSREKKERFSLILESASTNQTSMYLCASSPRTVAGIQYFGAGTRLSVL.